These T cell receptor beta chains were read from a single sample in a study of blood T cell repertoires in COVID-19. Assay used: immunoSEQ multiplex PCR; TCRdb lists only in-frame clones, some missing. This table holds about 220,000 clones, around 83% found once. Sequencing was done on a sample of peripheral blood. Receptors were obtained from a woman aged 65 to 85 with COVID-19, enrolled during active disease. The conserved cysteine and the conserved F or W are not part of the CDR3 here. Clone size appears in some rows only: once, few, many, or a class for an expanded clone.

>TRBV27|few|14
ASSAVRGIGNQPQH
>TRBV29-1|once|12
SPSGHVVNQPQH
>TRBV9|NA|14
ASSVGLAGAENEQF
>TRBV27|NA|16
ASSLSGGQFAGANVLT
>TRBV28|NA|12
AGMRGGAAPEAF
>TRBV29-1|NA|12
SVRLAESTGELF
>TRBV7-2|NA|14
ASSLRGGDSYNEQF
>TRBV2|NA|13
ASSEGQYSNQPQH
>TRBV27|NA|13
ASSSIHRDYNEQF
>TRBV9|NA|14
ASSASPRAPVYGYT
>TRBV6-2/TRBV6-3|NA|13
ASSSNTGLSQPQH
>TRBV28|NA|14
ASSFINSPLHQPQH
>TRBV27|NA|13
ASAPIRDRDEKLF
>TRBV7-2|NA|15
ASSSIVGTGGLYGYT
>TRBV2|once|12
ASSVGTGSYEQY
>TRBV28|NA|15
ASSFPASGRALGELF
>TRBV19|NA|12
ASSWTGLTDTQY
>TRBV29-1|NA|12
SGIGQPMNTEAF
>TRBV5-6|few|11
ASSFGQTYEQY
>TRBV7-2|NA|13
ASIIQVNSNQPQH
>TRBV11-2|NA|12
ASSLGQGTAGYT
>TRBV7-9|NA|10
ASSLNTYGYT
>TRBV21-1|NA|12
ASTGEIKADTQY
>TRBV5-1|NA|13
ASSLAGENTGELF
>TRBV5-1|NA|12
ASSFPGMNTEAF
>TRBV28|NA|11
ASSFRGNTEAF
>TRBV29-1|NA|11
SVDGTSGYEQY
>TRBV18|NA|13
ASSRGQGAGETQY
>TRBV19|NA|13
ASSKPGALNTEAF
>TRBV7-2|NA|12
ASSLGVGIYEQY
>TRBV6-5|NA|12
ASTSRATNEKLF
>TRBV7-6|NA|10
ASSGGSGEQY
>TRBV14|once|14
ASSRGQGIQGGEAF
>TRBV7-2|NA|13
ASSEFQGAWNIQY
>TRBV27|NA|14
ASSWGRAGGYNEQF
>TRBV27|NA|12
ASSLKGANYGYT
>TRBV29-1|NA|15
SVMGLAGGPVTGELF
>TRBV6-5|NA|12
ASSPGQQAYEQY
>TRBV7-2|NA|14
ASSPQGNVGANVLT
>TRBV4-2|once|13
ASSEREAGGDTQY
>TRBV19|NA|12
ASSTRVDGQPQH
>TRBV28|NA|10
ASSLAGRGYT
>TRBV28|NA|14
ASTIYRGTATEKLF
>TRBV28|NA|14
ASSLPSTGGRAEAF
>TRBV29-1|NA|12
SVDPVTGLNGYT
>TRBV6-1|NA|13
ASSDTTGSYYEQY
>TRBV7-2|few|10
ASSFRFEGYT
>TRBV11-2|NA|12
ASSLAQASNEQY